This T cell receptor beta chain was documented in a study of blood T cell repertoires in COVID-19. Study in general: The study drew acute and convalescent COVID-19 samples from the United States, Italy and Spain. The cDNA or gDNA used as material had been derived from T cells, B-cell-depleted T cells, or PBMCs.

As processed by the authors: Reference gene primer amplification yielded estimated nucleated cell counts. The table came from immunoSEQ multiplex PCR; TCRdb's copy has only in-frame clones and leaves some out. V, J and clone size derive from that table, while D and trimming were established from the DNA sequence. The repertoire includes more than 250,000 clones, 75% to 90% of them detected once, and around 7.8% sits in the top ten. CDR3 length: 16 amino acids. V shed 5 bases, J shed 6 bases, and the junction held 10 bases outside the gene matches. Germline V gene lookup returns CDR1 MNHEY and CDR2 SMNVEV (reference sequence).

This TCR came from a human donor in a cohort sampled during active COVID-19. The source material was peripheral blood. The chain employs TRBV27 and TRBJ2-1; TRBD2 agrees at 10 bases. DNA for the CDR3: TGTGCCAGCAGTCTGGGTTCGGGACTAGCGTCCAATGAGCAGTTCTTC. This sequence encodes CASSLGSGLASNEQFF.